Presented here are 5 T cell receptor beta chains from one specimen sequenced in a study of blood T cell repertoires in COVID-19. Sequencing was performed with immunoSEQ multiplex PCR; in TCRdb, only in-frame clones are kept and a portion is missing. The data show 150,000 to 200,000 clones, with roughly 90% seen just once and around 7% held by the top ten. Specimen: peripheral blood. The receptor set was obtained from a middle-aged man with acute or convalescent COVID-19.

This clone was recorded a few times. The CDR3 DNA reads TGTGCCAGCAGCTTAGTGGGGCGGGGGGCCTACAATGAGCAGTTCTTC. Amino acid sequence: CASSLVGRGAYNEQFF. The V gene is TRBV7-8, the J gene TRBJ2-1, with 8 positions matching TRBD2. The CDR3 covers 16 residues. Trimming removed 1 base from V and 2 bases from J; junction bases left unmatched: 4. CDR1 is SGHVS and CDR2 is FQNEAQ in the germline V gene.

The chain couples TRBV5-1 to TRBJ2-7; D might be TRBD1 (7 bases). This CDR3 comprises 17 residues. The germline V and J ends were trimmed by 0 bases and 5 bases, with 21 bases remaining between them. CDR1 is SGHRS and CDR2 is YFSETQ in the germline V gene. The CDR3: CASSLDTRQGGFNEQYF. The CDR3 DNA is TGCGCCAGCAGCTTGGATACGCGACAGGGAGGCTTCAACGAGCAGTACTTC.

The chain carries TRBV14 and TRBJ1-2, with unresolved D. The CDR3 runs to 13 residues. Germline CDR1 is SGHDN and CDR2 is FVKESK. Trimming stripped 0 bases from V and 4 bases from J, with 6 bases between. The CDR3 here is CASSQDGSYGYTF. CDR3 DNA sequence: TGTGCCAGCAGCCAAGATGGCAGCTATGGCTACACCTTC.

The rearrangement joins TRBV28 to TRBJ1-1; D gene unclear. Per the germline V gene, CDR1 is MDHEN and CDR2 is SYDVKM. CDR3 length: 13 residues. V shed 5 bases and J shed 4 bases, with 11 bases lying between them. CDR3 residues: CASSRRGVTEAFF. The DNA of the CDR3 is TGTGCCAGCAGTCGCCGGGGAGTCACTGAAGCTTTCTTT.

The rearrangement joins TRBV30 to TRBJ1-5; D perhaps matches TRBD1 (5 bases). The ends were cut back, 4 bases at V and 6 bases at J, with 13 bases in the middle. The germline gives CDR1 GTSNPN, CDR2 SVGIG (reference sequence). The CDR3 is made up of 13 amino acids. The CDR3 DNA reads TGTGCCTGGACATCAGGGCACGGTCAGCCCCAGCATTTT. Translated, it gives CAWTSGHGQPQHF.